The entry below describes one T cell receptor beta chain. What it recognizes is unknown. This specimen comes from a study of beta chain features in type 1 diabetes. Expressed TCRB transcripts were sequenced because the entire RNA isolate underwent reverse transcription. Assay: immunoSEQ multiplex PCR; the TCRdb copy retains only in-frame clones and omits some. The table shows under 950,000 clones, with 17% occurring only once. General study points: Within patients, naive, central memory and Treg TCRB repertoires seemed more similar than within healthy donors. Moderately but significantly shorter TCRB CDR3s were found in Type 1 diabetes patients in all four CD4+ subsets.

CDR3 length: 13 residues. The source material was naive CD4+ T cells from blood. The receptor comes from a woman between 18 and 30 years old in good health. This chain connects TRBV21-1 to TRBJ2-7; the table gives TRBD1 as D, unverified against the DNA. TRBV21-1 is classified as a pseudogene. The CDR3 loop reads CAASWQGTYEQYF. The CDR3 region has the DNA TGTGCCGCCTCCTGGCAGGGGACCTACGAGCAGTACTTC.